The TCR beta chain under discussion was sequenced for a study of glioma-infiltrating T cells. Across the study: Presurgical dexamethasone in glioma patients lasted six or fewer days.

The CDR3 loop spans 15 amino acids. V lost 3 bases to trimming and J lost 2 bases, with 12 bases between them. Germline lookup yields CDR1 SGHTA and CDR2 FQGNSA. Using RNA template, CDR3s of TCR alpha and beta were amplified with iRepertoire arm-PCR. TCRdb reprocessed the multiplex PCR reads with MiXCR, giving one entry per CDR3 protein. The sample has around 350,000 distinct CDR3 sequences; roughly two fifths are singletons. This clonotype was counted at least ten times. The receptor was derived from a human donor with low-grade glioma or glioblastoma, undergoing nonglioma brain surgery, or in good health (not recorded which). The rearrangement joins TRBV7-2 to TRBJ2-3; D is possibly TRBD1 (5 bases). Sequenced material: glioma tissue, nonneoplastic brain tissue, or PBMCs (not recorded which). CDR3 protein: CASSFDSGLTDTQYF. CDR3 nucleotide sequence: TGTGCCAGCAGCTTTGACAGTGGGCTCACAGATACGCAGTATTTT.